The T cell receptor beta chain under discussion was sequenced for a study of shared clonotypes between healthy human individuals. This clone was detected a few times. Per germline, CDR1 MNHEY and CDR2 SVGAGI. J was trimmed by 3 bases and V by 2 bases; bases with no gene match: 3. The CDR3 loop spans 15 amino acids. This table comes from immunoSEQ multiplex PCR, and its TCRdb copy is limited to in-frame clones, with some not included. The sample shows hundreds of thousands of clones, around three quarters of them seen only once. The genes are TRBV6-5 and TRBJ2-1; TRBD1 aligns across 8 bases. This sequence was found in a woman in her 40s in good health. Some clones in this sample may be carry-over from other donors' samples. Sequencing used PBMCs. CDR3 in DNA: TGTGCCAGCAGTTACAGGGGGACAGGCTACAATGAGCAGTTCTTC. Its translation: CASSYRGTGYNEQFF.